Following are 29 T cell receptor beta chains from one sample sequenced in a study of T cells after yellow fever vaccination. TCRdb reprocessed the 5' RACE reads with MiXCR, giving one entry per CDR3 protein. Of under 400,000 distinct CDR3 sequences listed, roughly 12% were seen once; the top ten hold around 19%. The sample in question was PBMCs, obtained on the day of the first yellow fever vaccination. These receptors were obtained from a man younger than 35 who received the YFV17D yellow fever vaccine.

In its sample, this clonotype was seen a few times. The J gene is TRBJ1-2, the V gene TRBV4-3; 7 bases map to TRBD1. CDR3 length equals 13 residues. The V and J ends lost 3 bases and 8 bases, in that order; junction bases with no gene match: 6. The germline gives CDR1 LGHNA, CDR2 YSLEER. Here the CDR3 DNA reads TGCGCCAGCAGCCAGCGGACAGGAGACGGCTACACCTTC. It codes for CASSQRTGDGYTF.

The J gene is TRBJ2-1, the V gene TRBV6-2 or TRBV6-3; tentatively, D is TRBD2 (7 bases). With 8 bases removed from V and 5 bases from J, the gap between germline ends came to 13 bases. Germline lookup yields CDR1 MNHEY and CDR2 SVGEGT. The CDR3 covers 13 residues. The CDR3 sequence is CASWGGGDNEQFF. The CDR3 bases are TGTGCCAGCTGGGGGGGGGGCGACAATGAGCAGTTCTTC.

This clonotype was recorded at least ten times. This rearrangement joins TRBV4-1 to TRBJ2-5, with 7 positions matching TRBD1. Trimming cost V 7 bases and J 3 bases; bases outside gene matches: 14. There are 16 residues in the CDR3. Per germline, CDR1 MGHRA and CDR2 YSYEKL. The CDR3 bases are TGCGCCAGCAAGGGGATAACAGGGGTGAAGAAAGAGACCCAGTACTTC. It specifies CASKGITGVKKETQYF.

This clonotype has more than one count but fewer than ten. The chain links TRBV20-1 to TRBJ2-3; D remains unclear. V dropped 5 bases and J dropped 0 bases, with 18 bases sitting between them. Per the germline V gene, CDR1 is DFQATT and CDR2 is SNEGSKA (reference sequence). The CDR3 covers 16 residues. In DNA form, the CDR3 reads TGCAGTGCTCTAGGTTACGATCCCTTAAGCACAGATACGCAGTATTTT. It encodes CSALGYDPLSTDTQYF.

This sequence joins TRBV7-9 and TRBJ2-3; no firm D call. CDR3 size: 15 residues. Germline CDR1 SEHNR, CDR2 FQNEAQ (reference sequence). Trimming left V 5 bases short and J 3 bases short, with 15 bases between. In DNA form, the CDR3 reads TGTGCCAGCAGCGAAGAGACCCACCAGACAGATACGCAGTATTTT. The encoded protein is CASSEETHQTDTQYF.

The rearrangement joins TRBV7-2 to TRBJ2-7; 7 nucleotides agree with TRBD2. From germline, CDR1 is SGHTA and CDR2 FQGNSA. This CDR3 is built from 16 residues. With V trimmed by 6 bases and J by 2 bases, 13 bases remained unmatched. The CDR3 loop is CASSFPGTTTAYEQYF. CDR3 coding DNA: TGTGCCAGCAGTTTTCCCGGGACTACGACCGCCTACGAGCAGTACTTC.

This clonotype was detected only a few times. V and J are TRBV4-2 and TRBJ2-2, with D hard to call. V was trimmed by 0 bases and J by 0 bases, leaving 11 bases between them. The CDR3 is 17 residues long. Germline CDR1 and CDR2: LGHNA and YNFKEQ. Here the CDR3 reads CASSQEIADANTGELFF. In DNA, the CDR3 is TGTGCCAGCAGCCAAGAGATTGCGGATGCGAACACCGGGGAGCTGTTTTTT.

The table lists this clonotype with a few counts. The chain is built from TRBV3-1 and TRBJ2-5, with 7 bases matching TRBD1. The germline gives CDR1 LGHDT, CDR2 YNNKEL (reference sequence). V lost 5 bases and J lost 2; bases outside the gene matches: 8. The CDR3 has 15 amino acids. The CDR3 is CASSDRQGVQETQYF. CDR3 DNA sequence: TGTGCCAGCAGCGATAGACAGGGAGTACAAGAGACCCAGTACTTC.

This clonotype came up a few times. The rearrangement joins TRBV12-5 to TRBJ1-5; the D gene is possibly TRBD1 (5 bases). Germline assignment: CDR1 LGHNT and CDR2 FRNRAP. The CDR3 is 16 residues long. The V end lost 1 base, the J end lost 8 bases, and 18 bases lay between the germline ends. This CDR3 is CASGLDAAGGLKPQHF. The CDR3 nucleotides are TGTGCTAGTGGTTTGGATGCGGCGGGGGGGTTGAAGCCCCAGCATTTT.

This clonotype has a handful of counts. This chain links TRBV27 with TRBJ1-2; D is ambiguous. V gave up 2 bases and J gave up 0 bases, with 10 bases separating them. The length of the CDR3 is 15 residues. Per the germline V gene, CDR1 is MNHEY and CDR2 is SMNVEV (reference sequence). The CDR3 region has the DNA TGTGCCAGCAGTTTAACTCAAACCGCTAACTATGGCTACACCTTC. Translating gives CASSLTQTANYGYTF.

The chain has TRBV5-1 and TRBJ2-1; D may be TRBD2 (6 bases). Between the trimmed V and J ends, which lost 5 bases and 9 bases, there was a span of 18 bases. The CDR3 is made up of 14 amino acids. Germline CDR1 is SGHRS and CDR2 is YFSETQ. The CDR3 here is CASRPGTDGGEQFF. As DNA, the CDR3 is TGCGCCAGCAGACCTGGGACCGACGGGGGTGAGCAGTTCTTC.

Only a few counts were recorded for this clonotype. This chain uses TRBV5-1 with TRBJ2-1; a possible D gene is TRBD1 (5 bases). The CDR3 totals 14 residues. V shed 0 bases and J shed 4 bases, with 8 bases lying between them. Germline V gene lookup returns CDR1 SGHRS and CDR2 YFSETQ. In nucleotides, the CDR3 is TGCGCCAGCAGCTTGGGGACAAAATACAATGAGCAGTTCTTC. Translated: CASSLGTKYNEQFF.

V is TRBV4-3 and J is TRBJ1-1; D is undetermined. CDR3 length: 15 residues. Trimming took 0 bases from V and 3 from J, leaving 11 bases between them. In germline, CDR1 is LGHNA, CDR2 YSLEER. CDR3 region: CASSQEASSHTEAFF. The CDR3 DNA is TGCGCCAGCAGCCAAGAGGCCTCTTCCCACACTGAAGCTTTCTTT.

In DNA, the CDR3 is TGTGCCAGCAGTTACTCCCCCCAGGGCCCTACTAATCAGCCCCAGCATTTT. Its translation is CASSYSPQGPTNQPQHF. The chain employs TRBV6-2 or TRBV6-3 and TRBJ1-5, with D perhaps TRBD1 (5 bases). This CDR3 spans 17 amino acids. The V end lost 0 bases, the J end lost 4 bases, and 16 bases lay between the germline ends. Per germline, CDR1 MNHEY and CDR2 SVGEGT.

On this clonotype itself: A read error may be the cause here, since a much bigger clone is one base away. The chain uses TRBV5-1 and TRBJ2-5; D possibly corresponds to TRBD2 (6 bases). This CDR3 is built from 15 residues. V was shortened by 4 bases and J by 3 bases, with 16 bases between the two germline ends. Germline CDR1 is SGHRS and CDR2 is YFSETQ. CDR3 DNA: TGCGCCAGCAGCCCTATGGGACTGTTCAAAGAGACCCAGTACTTC. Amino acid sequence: CASSPMGLFKETQYF.

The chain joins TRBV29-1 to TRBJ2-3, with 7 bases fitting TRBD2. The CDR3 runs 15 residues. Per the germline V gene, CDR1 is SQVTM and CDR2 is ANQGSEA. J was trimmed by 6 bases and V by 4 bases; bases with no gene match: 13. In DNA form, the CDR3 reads TGCAGCGTTGTTCCGGCGGGGGTTTCGAGGGATACGCAGTATTTT. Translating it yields CSVVPAGVSRDTQYF.

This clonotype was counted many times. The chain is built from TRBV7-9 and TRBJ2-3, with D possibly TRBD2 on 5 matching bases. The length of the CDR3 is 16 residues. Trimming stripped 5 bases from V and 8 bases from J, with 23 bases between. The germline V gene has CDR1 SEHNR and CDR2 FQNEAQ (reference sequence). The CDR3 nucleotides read TGTGCCAGCAGCCCGCCTCGGGATAGTGAGGCCGGTACGCAGTATTTT. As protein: CASSPPRDSEAGTQYF.

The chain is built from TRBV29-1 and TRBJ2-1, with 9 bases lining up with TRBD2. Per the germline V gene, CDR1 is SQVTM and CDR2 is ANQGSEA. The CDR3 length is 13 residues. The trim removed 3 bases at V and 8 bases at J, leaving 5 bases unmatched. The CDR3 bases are TGCAGCGTTGACGGGACTAGCATATATGAGCAGTTCTTC. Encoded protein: CSVDGTSIYEQFF.

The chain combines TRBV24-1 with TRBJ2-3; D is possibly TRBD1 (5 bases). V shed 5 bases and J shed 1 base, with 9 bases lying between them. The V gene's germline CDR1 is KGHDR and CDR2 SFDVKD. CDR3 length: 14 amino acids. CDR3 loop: CATSARAGTDTQYF. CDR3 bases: TGTGCCACCAGTGCCAGGGCGGGCACAGATACGCAGTATTTT.

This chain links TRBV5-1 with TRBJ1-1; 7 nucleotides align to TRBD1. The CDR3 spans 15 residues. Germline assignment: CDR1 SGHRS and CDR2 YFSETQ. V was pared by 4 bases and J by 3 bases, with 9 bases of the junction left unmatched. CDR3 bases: TGCGCCAGCAGCCGGGACAGTGAGGGGCACACTGAAGCTTTCTTT. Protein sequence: CASSRDSEGHTEAFF.

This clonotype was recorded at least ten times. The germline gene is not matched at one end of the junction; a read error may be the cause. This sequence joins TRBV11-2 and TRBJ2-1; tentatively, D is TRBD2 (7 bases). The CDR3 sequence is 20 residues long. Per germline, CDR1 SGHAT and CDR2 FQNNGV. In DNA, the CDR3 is TGTGCCAGCAGCCCAAACCTCCCTGGGGGGGGGACAACCGGGTACAGTGAGCAGTTCTTC. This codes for CASSPNLPGGGTTGYSEQFF.

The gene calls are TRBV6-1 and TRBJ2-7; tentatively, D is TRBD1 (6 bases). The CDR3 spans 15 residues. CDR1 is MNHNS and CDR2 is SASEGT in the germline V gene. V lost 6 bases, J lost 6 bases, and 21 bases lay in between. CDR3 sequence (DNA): TGTGCCAGCAGGGGAGAGGGACCCAGGGGCGGCGAGCAGTACTTC. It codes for CASRGEGPRGGEQYF.

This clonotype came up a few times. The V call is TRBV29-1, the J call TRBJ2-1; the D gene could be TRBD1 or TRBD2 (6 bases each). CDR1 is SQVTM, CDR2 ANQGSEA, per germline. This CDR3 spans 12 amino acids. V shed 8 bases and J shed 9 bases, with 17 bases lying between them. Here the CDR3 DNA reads TGCAGCACCCGGAGGGGGAATCGTGAGCAGTTCTTC. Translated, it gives CSTRRGNREQFF.

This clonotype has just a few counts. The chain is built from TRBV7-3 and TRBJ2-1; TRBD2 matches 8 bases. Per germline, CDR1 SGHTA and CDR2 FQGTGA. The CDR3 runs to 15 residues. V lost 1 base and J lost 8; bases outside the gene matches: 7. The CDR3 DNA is TGTGCCAGCAGCTTAAAAGCGGGGGTCACTGATGAGCAGTTCTTC. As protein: CASSLKAGVTDEQFF.

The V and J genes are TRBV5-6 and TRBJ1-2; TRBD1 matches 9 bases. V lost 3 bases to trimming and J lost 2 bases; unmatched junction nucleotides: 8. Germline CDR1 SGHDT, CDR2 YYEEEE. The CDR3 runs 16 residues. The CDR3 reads CASSWNRGLTNYGYTF. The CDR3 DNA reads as TGTGCCAGCAGCTGGAACAGGGGGCTTACGAACTATGGCTACACCTTC. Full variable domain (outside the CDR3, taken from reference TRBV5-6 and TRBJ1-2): DAGVTQSPTHLIKTRGQQVTLRCSPKSGHDTVSWYQQALGQGPQFIFQYYEEEERQRGNFPDRFSGHQFPNYSSELNVNALLLGDSALYLCASSWNRGLTNYGYTFGSGTRLTVV.

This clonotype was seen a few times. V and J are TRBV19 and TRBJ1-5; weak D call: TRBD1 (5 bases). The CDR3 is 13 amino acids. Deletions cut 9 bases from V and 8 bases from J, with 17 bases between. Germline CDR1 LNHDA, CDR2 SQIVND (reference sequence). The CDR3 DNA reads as TGTGCCAGCTCGGGGGAGGGGCTGGAGCCCCAGCATTTT. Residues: CASSGEGLEPQHF.

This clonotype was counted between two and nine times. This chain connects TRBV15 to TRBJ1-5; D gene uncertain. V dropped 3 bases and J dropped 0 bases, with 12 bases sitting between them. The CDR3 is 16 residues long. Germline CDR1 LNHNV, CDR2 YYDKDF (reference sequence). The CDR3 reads CATSSSPGYSNQPQHF. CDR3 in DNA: TGTGCCACCAGCAGCTCCCCGGGATATAGCAATCAGCCCCAGCATTTT.

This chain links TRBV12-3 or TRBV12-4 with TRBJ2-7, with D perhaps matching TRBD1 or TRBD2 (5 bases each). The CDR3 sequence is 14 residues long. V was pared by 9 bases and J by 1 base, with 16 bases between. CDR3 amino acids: CASTPGTVSYEQYF. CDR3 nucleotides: TGTGCCAGTACTCCCGGGACGGTTTCCTACGAGCAGTACTTC.

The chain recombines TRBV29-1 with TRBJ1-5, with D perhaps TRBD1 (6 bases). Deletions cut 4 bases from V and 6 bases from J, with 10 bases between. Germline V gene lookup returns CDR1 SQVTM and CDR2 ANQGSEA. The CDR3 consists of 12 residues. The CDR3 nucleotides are TGCAGCGTTGGGGACACCCCTCAGCCCCAGCATTTT. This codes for CSVGDTPQPQHF.